The 15 T cell receptor beta chains listed next were all sequenced from one sample in a study of blood T cell repertoires in COVID-19. Generated by immunoSEQ multiplex PCR, the TCRdb table keeps only in-frame clones and is missing some. The sample consists of around 180,000 clones, roughly four fifths of them appearing once. Sequences were obtained from PBMCs or T cells enriched from blood (not recorded which). Receptors were obtained from a man between 45 and 60 years old who had recovered from COVID-19.

The V gene is TRBV11-2, the J gene TRBJ2-1; tentatively, D is TRBD1 (5 bases). Germline V lookup: CDR1 SGHAT, CDR2 FQNNGV. The germline V and J ends were trimmed by 4 bases and 10 bases, with 17 bases remaining between them. The CDR3 length is 14 residues. The CDR3 region is CASSSPPTEREQFF. In nucleotides, the CDR3 is TGTGCCAGCAGCTCCCCCCCGACAGAACGGGAGCAGTTCTTC. The whole variable domain, filled in from reference TRBV11-2 and TRBJ2-1, reads EAGVAQSPRYKIIEKRQSVAFWCNPISGHATLYWYQQILGQGPKLLIQFQNNGVVDDSQLPKDRFSAERLKGVDSTLKIQPAKLEDSAVYLCASSSPPTEREQFFGPGTRLTVL.

The rearrangement links TRBV10-3 to TRBJ1-1, with TRBD1 identical over 8 bases. J was trimmed by 0 bases and V by 7 bases; bases with no gene match: 4. Germline assignment: CDR1 ENHRY and CDR2 SYGVKD. There are 14 residues in the CDR3. CDR3 protein: CAITTGGMNTEAFF. The CDR3 DNA is TGTGCCATCACCACAGGGGGGATGAACACTGAAGCTTTCTTT.

The chain recombines TRBV7-2 with TRBJ1-1; no clear D gene. The CDR3 has 13 amino acids. CDR1 is SGHTA and CDR2 is FQGNSA in the germline V gene. V was cut by 6 bases and J by 1 base, with 9 bases left in between. The CDR3 loop reads CASSYPGNTEAFF. CDR3 DNA: TGTGCCAGCAGTTACCCGGGGAACACTGAAGCTTTCTTT.

This rearrangement joins TRBV4-1 to TRBJ1-5, with TRBD1 as a possible D gene (5 bases). Germline V gene sequence: CDR1 MGHRA, CDR2 YSYEKL. CDR3 length equals 15 residues. V lost 1 base and J lost 4, with 11 bases in between. The CDR3 protein is CASSQGNGGNQPQHF. CDR3 sequence (DNA): TGCGCCAGCAGCCAAGGCAACGGGGGGAATCAGCCCCAGCATTTT.

The chain joins TRBV18 to TRBJ1-1; 7 nucleotides line up with TRBD1. The CDR3 loop spans 16 amino acids. Germline CDR1 KGHSH, CDR2 LQKENI. V lost 5 bases to trimming and J lost 5 bases; unmatched junction nucleotides: 14. CDR3 nucleotide sequence: TGTGCCAGCTCAACTAGGACAGGCCTTTTGGATACTGAAGCTTTCTTT. Its translation is CASSTRTGLLDTEAFF.

This clone was observed a few times. The CDR3 loop is CASSTNRGVQPQHF. CDR3 DNA: TGTGCCAGTAGTACGAACAGGGGGGTTCAGCCCCAGCATTTT. The chain uses TRBV19 and TRBJ1-5, with TRBD1 matching 8 bases. J was trimmed by 6 bases and V by 4 bases; bases with no gene match: 5. The CDR3 has 14 residues. In germline, CDR1 is LNHDA, CDR2 SQIVND (reference sequence).

This chain links TRBV6-5 with TRBJ1-3; D gene ambiguous. CDR1 is MNHEY and CDR2 is SVGAGI in the germline V gene. This CDR3 has 14 residues. V lost 0 bases and J lost 8, with 11 bases in between. CDR3 nucleotides: TGTGCCAGCAGTTACTCCACTGAGTCTGACACCATATATTTT. Translated: CASSYSTESDTIYF.

The J gene is TRBJ1-2, the V gene TRBV28; TRBD1 matches at 9 bases. V trimming: 4 bases; J trimming: 2 bases; junction bases outside the gene matches: 2. This CDR3 is 14 amino acids long. Germline CDR1 and CDR2: MDHEN and SYDVKM. The CDR3 DNA reads as TGTGCCAGCAGTTCAACAGGGGGCAACTATGGCTACACCTTC. Translation gives CASSSTGGNYGYTF.

This chain connects TRBV9 to TRBJ2-3; 9 nucleotides agree with TRBD2. Per the germline V gene, CDR1 is SGDLS and CDR2 is YYNGEE. The CDR3 has 16 amino acids. Losses at the gene ends were 0 bases for V and 2 bases for J; bases not matched to a gene: 4. The CDR3 reads CASSVAPSGVTDTQYF. The DNA for the CDR3 is TGTGCCAGCAGCGTAGCTCCTAGCGGGGTCACAGATACGCAGTATTTT.

Comment on this clone: The CDR3 end shows no conserved phenylalanine or tryptophan, and so a read error is likely. Because the CDR3's place on the DNA is in doubt, the DNA is left out and the CDR3 is given as listed by TCRdb. The chain recombines TRBV7-4 with TRBJ2-3; the table's D call, TRBD1, was not checked against the DNA. Germline CDR1 is SGHVT and CDR2 is SQSDAQ. The CDR3 length equals 11 residues, ends included. The CDR3 loop reads CASSFKTARKL.

V and J are TRBV19 and TRBJ1-5, with 7 bases lining up with TRBD1. The CDR3 spans 13 residues. Germline-derived CDR1 and CDR2 are LNHDA and SQIVND (reference sequence). Trimming removed 10 bases from V and 11 bases from J; junction bases left unmatched: 14. This CDR3 is CATQDRVGRAQHF. CDR3 coding DNA: TGTGCCACCCAAGACAGGGTGGGCCGGGCCCAGCATTTT.

The chain combines TRBV6-5 with TRBJ2-7; D gene ambiguous. The germline V and J ends were trimmed by 2 bases and 3 bases, with 5 bases remaining between them. This CDR3 has 12 amino acids. Germline V gives CDR1 MNHEY, CDR2 SVGAGI. The DNA of the CDR3 is TGTGCCAGCAGTTACCCACTCTACGAGCAGTACTTC. Translating it yields CASSYPLYEQYF.

This clone came up a few times. The gene calls are TRBV27 and TRBJ2-7; tentatively, D is TRBD2 (6 bases). V was trimmed by 5 bases and J by 0 bases, leaving 11 bases between them. Germline lookup yields CDR1 MNHEY and CDR2 SMNVEV (reference sequence). The CDR3 has 14 amino acids. Written as DNA, the CDR3 is TGTGCCAGCAGTCTCGGGGGTCCCTCCTACGAGCAGTACTTC. Amino acids: CASSLGGPSYEQYF.

The chain is built from TRBV28 and TRBJ1-5; D unresolved. In germline, CDR1 is MDHEN, CDR2 SYDVKM. The CDR3 is 12 amino acids. V lost 5 bases and J 15 bases, leaving 17 bases between the germline ends. CDR3 amino acids: CASSRGREVRHF. The CDR3 DNA follows: TGTGCCAGCAGTCGTGGACGGGAAGTCCGGCATTTT. Complete variable domain (other parts from reference TRBV28 and TRBJ1-5): DVKVTQSSRYLVKRTGEKVFLECVQDMDHENMFWYRQDPGLGLRLIYFSYDVKMKEKGDIPEGYSVSREKKERFSLILESASTNQTSMYLCASSRGREVRHFGDGTRLSIL.

The chain couples TRBV10-3 to TRBJ2-7, with TRBD1 as a possible D gene (6 bases). Germline values: CDR1 ENHRY, CDR2 SYGVKD. V lost 4 bases to trimming and J lost 6 bases, with 7 bases between them. CDR3 length equals 11 residues. CDR3 protein: CAISGDTEQYF. The DNA for the CDR3 is TGTGCCATCAGTGGGGACACCGAGCAGTACTTC.